This is a list of T cell receptor beta chains from one sample in a study of blood T cell repertoires in COVID-19. Sequencing was performed with immunoSEQ multiplex PCR; in TCRdb, only in-frame clones are kept and a portion is missing. The sample lists about 160,000 clones; 75% to 90% were seen once. Material: peripheral blood. Receptor source: a woman older than 75 with active or convalescent COVID-19. Each CDR3 is given with its conserved first and last residue. The D gene is left open where the match is weak. A row's size may be missing; if present it is once, few, many or a size class.

TRBV19	NA	NA	TRBJ1-3	TGTGCCAGTAGTCCCCTGCAAGGGGCAGAAAACACCATATATTTT	CASSPLQGAENTIYF
TRBV5-6	NA	NA	TRBJ2-4	TGTGCCAGCAGCTTTGAGGTGTCCAAAAACATTCAGTACTTC	CASSFEVSKNIQYF
TRBV19	NA	NA	TRBJ1-2	TGTGCCAGTAGTATATCTCAAGGAACAGTTGGGGGCGGCTACACCTTC	CASSISQGTVGGGYTF
TRBV14	NA	NA	TRBJ1-3	TGTGCCAGCAGCCAAGTCCCCCGGTTCTCTGGAAACACCATATATTTT	CASSQVPRFSGNTIYF
TRBV12-3/TRBV12-4	NA	TRBD1	TRBJ2-7	TGTGCCAGCAGTCAAACAGGGGTTCAGTACTTC	CASSQTGVQYF
TRBV5-1	NA	NA	TRBJ1-4	TGCGCCAGCAGCCCCGACAGCCCTTTTGCAACTAATGAAAAACTGTTTTTT	CASSPDSPFATNEKLFF
TRBV19	few	NA	TRBJ1-4	TGTGCCAGTGGACCAAGGGGGGGGAGAGCAACTAATGAAAAACTGTTTTTT	CASGPRGGRATNEKLFF
TRBV27	NA	NA	TRBJ2-5	TGTGCCAGCAGTCCATCAAACAGGGACGAAGAGACCCAGTACTTC	CASSPSNRDEETQYF
TRBV7-7	NA	NA	TRBJ1-3	TGTGCTAGCAGCTTAGGGTCAGATACTGGAAACACCATATATTTT	CASSLGSDTGNTIYF
TRBV5-6	NA	NA	TRBJ1-3	TGTGCCAGCAGCTCCTCCCCACAGCAGGGAAACACCATATATTTT	CASSSSPQQGNTIYF
TRBV19	once	NA	TRBJ2-3	TGTGCCAGTAGTATTAAGGCAGGGGCCGGTACGCAGTATTTT	CASSIKAGAGTQYF
TRBV7-2	NA	TRBD2	TRBJ2-7	TGTGCCAGCAGCTTAGCGGTAGCGGGGCCGGGTTCTTTCTACGAGCAGTACTTC	CASSLAVAGPGSFYEQYF
TRBV6-5	NA	TRBD2	TRBJ2-5	TGTGCCAGCAGTTTCACCGGCGGGGGACAGTACTTC	CASSFTGGGQYF
TRBV3-1/TRBV3-2	NA	NA	TRBJ2-7	TGTGCCAGCAGCTATTACAACCGGGACGAGCAGTACTTC	CASSYYNRDEQYF
TRBV20-1	NA	NA	TRBJ1-1	TGCAGTGCTAGAGGGGAGGGTGTAGCTTTCTTT	CSARGEGVAFF
TRBV6-1	few	TRBD2	TRBJ2-7	TGTGCCAGCAGTGAAGCGGCGGGAGCTTCCTTCTACGAGCAGTACTTC	CASSEAAGASFYEQYF
TRBV4-3	NA	TRBD2	TRBJ2-1	TGCGCCAGCAGCCAAGATTGGTCCGGGCTAGCGGGGAGCTCCTACAATGAGCAGTTCTTC	CASSQDWSGLAGSSYNEQFF
TRBV18	NA	TRBD1	TRBJ1-2	TGTGCCAGCTCACCAGCCTACGACAGGGCGGCTGGCTACACCTTC	CASSPAYDRAAGYTF
TRBV6-5	NA	NA	TRBJ1-3	TGTGCCAGCAGTTACTCGTCGGGGAAAACTGGAAACACCATATATTTT	CASSYSSGKTGNTIYF
TRBV6-1	NA	NA	TRBJ1-1	TGTGCCAGCAGTGAACCCGGACAGCTGAACACTGAAGCTTTCTTT	CASSEPGQLNTEAFF
TRBV6-2/TRBV6-3	NA	NA	TRBJ2-6	TGTGCCAGCAGTTACTCAGGCGGGGCTGGGGCCAACGTCCTGACTTTC	CASSYSGGAGANVLTF
TRBV9	NA	TRBD1	TRBJ2-7	TGTGCCAGCAGCCCGGGACAGGGCCCCTACGAGCAGTACTTC	CASSPGQGPYEQYF
TRBV5-6	NA	NA	TRBJ2-7	TGTGCCAGCAGCTCAAGCCCAGGGCGCGAGCAGTACTTC	CASSSSPGREQYF
TRBV11-3	NA	NA	TRBJ1-3	TGTGCCAGCAGCTTAGACTCCTCTGGAAACACCATATATTTT	CASSLDSSGNTIYF
TRBV6-2/TRBV6-3	NA	TRBD1	TRBJ2-4	TGTGCCAGCAGTTACTTGACAGGGGGCGGAAACATTCAGTACTTC	CASSYLTGGGNIQYF
TRBV29-1	NA	TRBD1	TRBJ2-5	TGCAGCGTCTATGGGACAGTGGAGACCCAGTACTTC	CSVYGTVETQYF
TRBV6-6	NA	TRBD1	TRBJ1-1	TGTGCCAGCAAGGGGGCGAACACTGAAGCTTTCTTT	CASKGANTEAFF
TRBV6-5	NA	NA	TRBJ1-1	TGTGCCAGCATGGCACAGGTGAACACTGAAGCTTTCTTT	CASMAQVNTEAFF
TRBV7-2	NA	NA	TRBJ1-3	TGTGCCAGCAGCTTAAGGGAGGGGGTTATCTCTGGAAACACCATATATTTT	CASSLREGVISGNTIYF
TRBV9	NA	NA	TRBJ2-5	TGTGCCAGCAGCGGCACAAGGAGTGGAGCGGAGACCCAGTACTTC	CASSGTRSGAETQYF
TRBV5-1	NA	NA	TRBJ2-1	TGCGCCAGCAGGTTAGGAGGTAATGAGCAGTTCTTC	CASRLGGNEQFF
TRBV19	NA	TRBD1	TRBJ2-5	TGTGCCAGTAGTTCAAGGCCCACGGGACAGGGGTTGGAGACCCAGTACTTC	CASSSRPTGQGLETQYF
TRBV5-1	few	TRBD1	TRBJ2-5	TGCGCCAGCAGTACAAATGATGGACAGGGTCTGGAGACCCAGTACTTC	CASSTNDGQGLETQYF
TRBV15	NA	TRBD1	TRBJ1-1	TGTGCCACCAGCAGGGGGGGGACAGGGAACACTGAAGCTTTCTTT	CATSRGGTGNTEAFF
TRBV29-1	NA	NA	TRBJ1-1	TGCAGCGTTTGTCGGGGGGCTACGAACACTGAAGCTTTCTTT	CSVCRGATNTEAFF
TRBV28	NA	TRBD1	TRBJ1-4	TGTGCCAGCAGTTTCGAGGACAGGGAAAAACTGTTTTTT	CASSFEDREKLFF
TRBV10-3	NA	NA	TRBJ1-3	TGTGCCATCAGTGACGCTACAGTAACCCCCTCTGGAAACACCATATATTTT	CAISDATVTPSGNTIYF
TRBV11-3	NA	TRBD2	TRBJ2-7	TGTGCCAGCAGCCCCGACGGTTATAGGTCTAGCGGTTCCTACGAGCAGTACTTC	CASSPDGYRSSGSYEQYF
TRBV28	NA	TRBD1	TRBJ1-5	TGTGCCAGCAGTACAAGACAGGGGGCGGTGAATCAGCCCCAGCATTTT	CASSTRQGAVNQPQHF
TRBV6-2/TRBV6-3	NA	TRBD1	TRBJ2-7	TGTGCCAGCAGTCAGTCGGGACAGCGCTACGAGCAGTACTTC	CASSQSGQRYEQYF
TRBV7-2	NA	NA	TRBJ2-3	TGTGCCAGCAGCTTAGGCAGGTCCGTTCTCCGAGATACGCAGTATTTT	CASSLGRSVLRDTQYF
TRBV13	NA	NA	TRBJ2-1	TGTGCCAGCAGCCGAGCGGGTGAGCAGTTCTTC	CASSRAGEQFF
TRBV2	NA	TRBD1	TRBJ1-6	TGTGCCAGCAGCGGACAGGCTAAACCGAATTCACCCCTCCACTTT	CASSGQAKPNSPLHF
TRBV9	NA	NA	TRBJ1-2	TGTGCCAGCAATCTGGGGCTGGGGTATGGCTACACCTTC	CASNLGLGYGYTF
TRBV7-2	NA	TRBD1	TRBJ2-7	TGTGCCAGCAGCACACTGACAGGGGGGCCCTACGAGCAGTACTTC	CASSTLTGGPYEQYF
TRBV7-6	NA	NA	TRBJ2-6	TGTGCCAGCAGCCCGCAGACAGGTGGGAGCTCTGGGGCCAACGTCCTGACTTTC	CASSPQTGGSSGANVLTF
TRBV7-2	NA	NA	TRBJ1-1	TGTGCCAGCAGCTACAGGGTTGACACTGAAGCTTTCTTT	CASSYRVDTEAFF
TRBV7-2	NA	NA	TRBJ2-5	TGTGCCAGCAGCTTCAACCGAGGAGAGACCCAGTACTTC	CASSFNRGETQYF
TRBV19	once	NA	TRBJ1-3	TGTGCCAGTAGTATCGGAACGGGGGTTTCTGGAAACACCATATATTTT	CASSIGTGVSGNTIYF
TRBV7-2	few	NA	TRBJ1-2	TGTGCCAGCAGCCGGTGGAGGGAGGCTAACTATGGCTACACCTTC	CASSRWREANYGYTF
TRBV4-3	NA	NA	TRBJ1-2	TGCGCCAGCAGCCAAGATATGGGAGCAATGAGCTACACCTTC	CASSQDMGAMSYTF
TRBV6-5	few	NA	TRBJ1-2	TGTGCCATCCACGACAGTATCTATGGCTACACCTTC	CAIHDSIYGYTF
TRBV6-2/TRBV6-3	NA	TRBD2	TRBJ2-7	TGTGCCAGCAGTAAATCCGGGACTAGCCTCCTTATGGAGCAGTACTTC	CASSKSGTSLLMEQYF
TRBV14	NA	TRBD1	TRBJ2-7	TGTGCCAGCAGCCAGATACAGGGGACCGAGCAGTACTTC	CASSQIQGTEQYF
TRBV6-5	NA	NA	TRBJ1-2	TGTGCCAGCAGTCGGGACACATCTAACTATGGCTACACCTTC	CASSRDTSNYGYTF
TRBV6-6	NA	TRBD1	TRBJ1-1	TGTGCCAGCAGCCTATTGGGACAGTGGACTGAAGCTTTCTTT	CASSLLGQWTEAFF
TRBV21-1	NA	NA	TRBJ1-2	TGTGCCAGCAGCTCCCGAACCGGGACAGCACTTTCCTATGGCTACACCTTC	CASSSRTGTALSYGYTF
TRBV4-3	NA	NA	TRBJ1-2	TGCGCCAGCAGCCAAGCTGATAATGACGGAGACTATGGCTACACCTTC	CASSQADNDGDYGYTF
TRBV19	once	NA	TRBJ2-6	TGTGCCAGTAGTATAACAGGGCTCTCTGGGGCCAACGTCCTGACTTTC	CASSITGLSGANVLTF